Presented here are 10 T cell receptor beta chains from one specimen sequenced in a study of a mutant IDH1 vaccine in newly diagnosed glioma. These receptors' targets are unknown. Time point in this sample: week 35, safety follow-up. One vaccine dose held 300 ug of mutant IDH1 20-mer peptide and came with topical imiquimod. Libraries were prepared by immunoSEQ multiplex PCR; TCRdb keeps only in-frame clonotypes and omits some of them. The sample shows just under 70,000 clones, approximately 84% of them seen only once. The sample here was PBMCs, taken from a glioma patient whose treatment included an IDH1 peptide vaccine. The receptors come from a man in his late teens or twenties with glioma.

The gene calls are TRBV7-8 and TRBJ1-1; D unclear. The germline V and J ends were trimmed by 2 bases and 1 base, with 11 bases remaining between them. This CDR3 contains 15 residues. CDR1 and CDR2 (germline): SGHVS, FQNEAQ. The CDR3 DNA sequence: TGTGCCAGCAGCTTATTAGGTACTCGGAACACTGAAGCTTTCTTT. It translates to CASSLLGTRNTEAFF.

The chain links TRBV9 to TRBJ2-7; D call uncertain. Trimming left V 0 bases short and J 2 bases short, with 12 bases between. Germline V gene data show CDR1 as SGDLS and CDR2 as YYNGEE. The CDR3 contains 15 residues. CDR3 residues: CASSVAPTVAYEQYF. CDR3 coding DNA: TGTGCCAGCAGCGTAGCCCCAACGGTTGCCTACGAGCAGTACTTC.

The chain combines TRBV21-1 with TRBJ2-7; the table's D gene call, TRBD1, was not cross checked with the DNA. TRBV21-1 is reported as a pseudogene. The CDR3 length is 14 residues. For the CDR3, the DNA is TGTGCCAGCAGCAAAGTAGCCAGGGGGGACGAGCAGTACTTC. Protein sequence: CASSKVARGDEQYF.

This chain links TRBV18 with TRBJ1-1, with D unclear. V lost 2 bases to trimming and J lost 6 bases, with 13 bases between them. This CDR3 comprises 14 residues. Looked up from germline, CDR1 is KGHSH and CDR2 is LQKENI. Here the CDR3 reads CASSPMMGSAEAFF. CDR3 DNA sequence: TGTGCCAGCTCACCAATGATGGGAAGCGCTGAAGCTTTCTTT.

The chain couples TRBV27 to TRBJ2-7; D uncertain. The germline CDR1 and CDR2 sequences are MNHEY and SMNVEV (reference sequence). CDR3 size: 14 residues. The ends were cut back, 4 bases at V and 4 bases at J, with 14 bases in the middle. The CDR3 spells CASSSPLGDYEQYF. The CDR3 DNA reads as TGTGCCAGCAGTTCCCCCCTTGGTGATTACGAGCAGTACTTC.

The V and J genes are TRBV7-9 and TRBJ1-1, with D possibly being TRBD1 (6 bases). The germline V gene has CDR1 SEHNR and CDR2 FQNEAQ (reference sequence). The CDR3 loop spans 17 amino acids. V shed 2 bases and J shed 2 bases, with 18 bases lying between them. CDR3 DNA sequence: TGTGCCAGCAGCTTAACGGGGGGCGGGAGTGTAAACACTGAAGCTTTCTTT. Translated: CASSLTGGGSVNTEAFF. The variable domain in full, completed from reference TRBV7-9 and TRBJ1-1, reads DTGVSQNPRHKITKRGQNVTFRCDPISEHNRLYWYRQTLGQGPEFLTYFQNEAQLEKSRLLSDRFSAERPKGSFSTLEIQRTEQGDSAMYLCASSLTGGGSVNTEAFFGQGTRLTVV.

In this sample, this clone turned up once. This chain uses TRBV29-1 with TRBJ2-7; D is undetermined. This CDR3 is built from 13 residues. Germline V lookup: CDR1 SQVTM, CDR2 ANQGSEA. The V end was cut by 6 bases, the J end by 1 base, with 13 bases between. In nucleotides, the CDR3 is TGCAGCGTGTTACGGCTTCCTTCCTACGAGCAGTACTTC. It is translated as CSVLRLPSYEQYF.

The chain couples TRBV29-1 to TRBJ1-2; D is possibly TRBD1 (5 bases). CDR1 and CDR2 from the germline V gene are SQVTM and ANQGSEA. The ends were cut back, 7 bases at V and 3 bases at J, with 18 bases in the middle. This CDR3 contains 14 residues. Here the CDR3 reads CSGGAEGYHYGYTF. DNA of the CDR3: TGCAGCGGAGGGGCTGAGGGGTATCACTATGGCTACACCTTC.

The V call is TRBV7-9, the J call TRBJ1-1; the D is unclear. V lost 1 base and J 2 bases, leaving 8 bases between the germline ends. From germline, CDR1 is SEHNR and CDR2 FQNEAQ (reference sequence). The CDR3 sequence is 14 residues long. CDR3 sequence (DNA): TGTGCCAGCAGCTTAGGTCTCCACAACACTGAAGCTTTCTTT. This codes for CASSLGLHNTEAFF.

The CDR3 DNA reads TGTGCCAGCTCACACGGGGTGAACACTGAAGCTTTCTTT. Translating it yields CASSHGVNTEAFF. The chain has TRBV18 and TRBJ1-1; D uncertain. The CDR3 length is 13 residues. The germline CDR1 and CDR2 sequences are KGHSH and LQKENI. Trimming took off 4 bases at V and 0 bases at J, with 6 bases between the two ends. The full variable domain, completed using reference TRBV18 and TRBJ1-1, is NAGVMQNPRHLVRRRGQEARLRCSPMKGHSHVYWYRQLPEEGLKFMVYLQKENIIDESGMPKERFSAEFPKEGPSILRIQQVVRGDSAAYFCASSHGVNTEAFFGQGTRLTVV.